The T cell receptor (beta chain) described here comes from a study of identical twins. This clonotype was picked up many times. Its antigen is not known. The study's findings and limits: Excess twin sharing in beta out-of-frame sequences was weaker. With abundant cord blood beta clonotypes, insertions were fewer; memory repertoires showed no such pattern.

In TCRdb, the 5' RACE reads were re-called with MiXCR into one record per CDR3 protein. The table includes 1.5 million to 2 million distinct CDR3 sequences, roughly 35% detected once. The clonotype was recovered from a newborn girl in good health. The sample taken for sequencing was cord blood.

The CDR3 nucleotides are TGTGCCAGCAGTTACCGGCAGATCTATGGCTACACCTTC. This encodes CASSYRQIYGYTF. The chain has TRBV6-6 and TRBJ1-2; D remains ambiguous. Germline CDR1 and CDR2: MNHNY and SVGAGI (reference sequence). V shed 2 bases and J shed 4 bases, with 8 bases lying between them. This CDR3 is 13 amino acids long.